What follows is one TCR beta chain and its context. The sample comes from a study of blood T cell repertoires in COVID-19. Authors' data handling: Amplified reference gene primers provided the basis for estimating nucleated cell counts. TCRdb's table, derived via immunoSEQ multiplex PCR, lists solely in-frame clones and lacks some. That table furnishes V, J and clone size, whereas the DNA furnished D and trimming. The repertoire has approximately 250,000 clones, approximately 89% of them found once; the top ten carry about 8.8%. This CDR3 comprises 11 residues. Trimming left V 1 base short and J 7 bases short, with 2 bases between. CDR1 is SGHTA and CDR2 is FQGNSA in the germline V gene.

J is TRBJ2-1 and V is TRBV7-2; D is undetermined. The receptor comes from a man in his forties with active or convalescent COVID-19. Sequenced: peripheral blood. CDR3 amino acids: CASSLVNEQFF. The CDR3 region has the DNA TGTGCCAGCAGCTTAGTAAATGAGCAGTTCTTC.